Listed here are 32 T cell receptor beta chains from one sample, sequenced in a study of blood T cells in healthy people across ages. The second PCR ran 7 to 11 cycles with a sample-barcoded 5' primer and J-beta primers. TCRdb recomputed calls from the 5' RACE reads with MiXCR, one row per CDR3 protein. Seen here are roughly 930,000 distinct CDR3 sequences, about 44% observed once, and the top ten hold under 15%. Sample: blood. The receptors shown here come from a man under 40 in good health.

The chain has TRBV6-6 and TRBJ2-3; D is unresolved. The CDR3 runs to 17 residues. Per germline, CDR1 MNHNY and CDR2 SVGAGI (reference sequence). V gave up 0 bases and J gave up 0 bases, with 13 bases separating them. The CDR3 sequence: CASSYSLGGTSTDTQYF. The CDR3 coding sequence is TGTGCCAGCAGTTACTCGCTTGGCGGAACTAGCACAGATACGCAGTATTTT.

The chain joins TRBV12-3 or TRBV12-4 to TRBJ2-1, with D possibly called TRBD1 or TRBD2 (5 bases each). V lost 5 bases and J 5 bases, leaving 16 bases between the germline ends. The CDR3 is 15 amino acids. The CDR3 is CASSLPGTVHNEQFF. CDR3 nucleotides: TGTGCCAGCAGTCTACCCGGGACGGTGCACAATGAGCAGTTCTTC.

This clonotype was counted a few times. J is TRBJ2-6 and V is TRBV20-1; no firm D call. Germline CDR1 DFQATT, CDR2 SNEGSKA (reference sequence). The CDR3 length is 16 residues. V was pared by 0 bases and J by 0 bases, with 9 bases between. CDR3 DNA: TGCAGTGCTAGAGAAAGTAGGAGCTCTGGGGCCAACGTCCTGACTTTC. It specifies CSARESRSSGANVLTF.

This clonotype appeared a few times. One junction end does not reproduce the germline sequence, and a read error may be involved. The chain links TRBV18 to TRBJ2-4; TRBD1 or TRBD2 may be the D gene (6 bases each). The tail of the sequence fits TRBJ2-7 better, so the J call may be wrong. Germline CDR1 and CDR2: KGHSH and LQKENI. This CDR3 has 15 residues. The CDR3, as DNA: TGTGCCAGCTCGCCACCGGGACACGGGGGCTACGAGCAGTACTTC. Protein product: CASSPPGHGGYEQYF.

This clonotype was counted many times. V and J are TRBV29-1 and TRBJ2-3, with D possibly being TRBD1 (6 bases). The V gene's germline CDR1 is SQVTM and CDR2 ANQGSEA. V lost 4 bases and J 1 base, leaving 9 bases between the germline ends. This CDR3 is 13 amino acids long. CDR3 region: CSVAGVGTDTQYF. In nucleotides, the CDR3 is TGCAGCGTTGCAGGGGTGGGCACAGATACGCAGTATTTT.

This clonotype was seen a handful of times. The rearrangement joins TRBV3-1 to TRBJ1-4; 7 nucleotides match TRBD1. With V trimmed by 3 bases and J by 4 bases, 2 bases remained unmatched. Germline V lookup: CDR1 LGHDT, CDR2 YNNKEL (reference sequence). The CDR3 covers 14 residues. The CDR3 loop reads CASSHRDSNEKLFF. In nucleotides, the CDR3 is TGTGCCAGCAGCCACCGGGACAGTAATGAAAAACTGTTTTTT.

This clonotype appeared a single time. V gene TRBV2 combines with J gene TRBJ2-1, with 7 nucleotides matching TRBD2. The length of the CDR3 is 12 residues. The ends lost 7 bases at V and 6 bases at J; junction bases unmatched: 3. The germline V gene has CDR1 SNHLY and CDR2 FYNNEI. CDR3 nucleotides: TGTGCCAGCACGGTAGCGGGCAATGAGCAGTTCTTC. It translates to CASTVAGNEQFF.

This chain joins TRBV3-1 and TRBJ2-7; possibly TRBD1 or TRBD2 for D (5 bases each). CDR1 and CDR2 (germline): LGHDT, YNNKEL (reference sequence). V lost 4 bases to trimming and J lost 3 bases, with 13 bases between them. This CDR3 region has 14 residues. CDR3 sequence (DNA): TGTGCCAGCAGCCGCACAGAGGGGTTCTACGAGCAGTACTTC. Residues: CASSRTEGFYEQYF.

This sequence joins TRBV12-3 or TRBV12-4 and TRBJ2-7; weak D call: TRBD1 (6 bases). This CDR3 spans 13 amino acids. Between the trimmed V and J ends, which lost 2 bases and 5 bases, there was a span of 10 bases. CDR3: CASSLWGLHEQYF. Here the CDR3 DNA reads TGTGCCAGCAGTTTATGGGGGCTCCACGAGCAGTACTTC.

This chain links TRBV15 with TRBJ1-1, with 7 bases fitting TRBD1. The CDR3 totals 13 residues. Germline V gene lookup returns CDR1 LNHNV and CDR2 YYDKDF (reference sequence). The ends lost 7 bases at V and 4 bases at J; junction bases unmatched: 6. CDR3 sequence reads: CATTPDRVTEAFF. CDR3 nucleotides: TGTGCCACCACCCCTGACAGGGTCACTGAAGCTTTCTTT.

This clonotype was found a few times. V usage is TRBV11-2 and J usage is TRBJ2-5; D not certain. Germline V gene sequence: CDR1 SGHAT, CDR2 FQNNGV. Trimming cost V 4 bases and J 4 bases, with 13 bases left between them. This CDR3 contains 14 residues. CDR3 in amino acids: CASSSIYRGETQYF. In DNA, the CDR3 is TGTGCCAGCAGCTCCATTTACAGAGGAGAGACCCAGTACTTC.

There are a few counts of this clonotype. The chain couples TRBV7-2 to TRBJ2-3; possibly TRBD2 for D (5 bases). From germline, CDR1 is SGHTA and CDR2 FQGNSA. The CDR3 consists of 17 residues. V was trimmed by 2 bases and J by 0 bases, leaving 15 bases between them. CDR3 in DNA: TGTGCCAGCAGCTTACCGCGGGCACTCGCTAGCACAGATACGCAGTATTTT. Translation gives CASSLPRALASTDTQYF.

This clonotype was recorded a few times. The chain employs TRBV3-1 and TRBJ2-3; 10 bases fit TRBD2. This CDR3 is 16 amino acids long. Germline CDR1 reads LGHDT; CDR2 reads YNNKEL (reference sequence). J gave up 3 bases and V 1 base, and 4 bases lay outside the gene matches. The CDR3 here is CASSQGAGGLTDTQYF. CDR3 sequence (DNA): TGTGCCAGCAGCCAAGGAGCGGGGGGGCTGACAGATACGCAGTATTTT.

V is TRBV7-6 and J is TRBJ2-5; D gene uncertain. The assigned J gene may be wrong: the sequence end matches TRBJ2-7 better. The germline gives CDR1 SGHVS, CDR2 FNYEAQ. The CDR3 extends over 12 amino acids. The CDR3 DNA sequence: TGTGCCAGCAGCCACGTTGACGGCGAGCAGTACTTC. It codes for CASSHVDGEQYF.

The V and J genes are TRBV4-2 and TRBJ1-5; TRBD1 aligns across 8 bases. The CDR3 sequence is 17 residues long. Germline CDR1 and CDR2: LGHNA and YNFKEQ. V was pared by 1 base and J by 4 bases, with 9 bases of the junction left unmatched. The CDR3 here is CASSQATGASPNQPQHF. The CDR3 DNA sequence: TGTGCCAGCAGCCAAGCGACAGGGGCCTCCCCGAATCAGCCCCAGCATTTT.

This clonotype was observed many times. The J gene is TRBJ2-3, the V gene TRBV4-2; D possibly corresponds to TRBD1 (5 bases). V was pared by 1 base and J by 3 bases, with 8 bases between. CDR1 is LGHNA and CDR2 is YNFKEQ in the germline V gene. The CDR3 runs to 14 residues. Written as DNA, the CDR3 is TGTGCCAGCAGCCAAGCGAAGGGGACAGATACGCAGTATTTT. It encodes CASSQAKGTDTQYF.

The rearrangement joins TRBV5-1 to TRBJ2-1, with D perhaps assigned TRBD1 or TRBD2 (7 bases each). The J call may be incorrect, as the DNA end agrees better with TRBJ2-7. This CDR3 has 14 amino acids. The germline V gene has CDR1 SGHRS and CDR2 YFSETQ. The CDR3 nucleotides are TGCGCCAGCAAGCAGGGGGGGTCCTACAATGAGCAGTACTTC. Its protein product is CASKQGGSYNEQYF.

This clonotype was counted once. The chain employs TRBV7-2 and TRBJ1-6; tentatively, D is TRBD1 (5 bases). V lost 4 bases and J 4 bases, leaving 8 bases between the germline ends. The CDR3 extends over 14 amino acids. Germline values: CDR1 SGHTA, CDR2 FQGNSA. The CDR3 DNA reads TGTGCCAGCAGCTCAGGGCTTTATAATTCACCCCTCCACTTT. It codes for CASSSGLYNSPLHF. The full variable domain, rest sourced from reference TRBV7-2 and TRBJ1-6, is GAGVSQSPSNKVTEKGKDVELRCDPISGHTALYWYRQSLGQGLEFLIYFQGNSAPDKSGLPSDRFSAERTGGSVSTLTIQRTQQEDSAVYLCASSSGLYNSPLHFGNGTRLTVT.

The gene calls are TRBV10-3 and TRBJ1-5, with 9 bases fitting TRBD1. V lost 6 bases to trimming and J lost 6 bases; unmatched junction nucleotides: 3. In germline, CDR1 is ENHRY, CDR2 SYGVKD. CDR3 length: 13 amino acids. In DNA form, the CDR3 reads TGTGCCATCAGACAGGGGGCGGGTCAGCCCCAGCATTTT. Residues: CAIRQGAGQPQHF.

The sample holds a few counts of this clonotype. This rearrangement joins TRBV7-2 to TRBJ1-2, with 7 bases fitting TRBD1. This CDR3 has 13 residues. Germline CDR1 and CDR2: SGHTA and FQGNSA. After removal of 1 base from V and 6 bases from J, the junction contained 2 bases not matched to a gene. The CDR3 region has the DNA TGTGCCAGCAGCTTAGACAGGGGAGATGGCTACACCTTC. Encoded protein: CASSLDRGDGYTF.

This clonotype was observed a handful of times. The chain recombines TRBV7-2 with TRBJ2-7; 7 nucleotides line up with TRBD1. CDR3 size: 15 residues. Losses at the gene ends were 0 bases for V and 2 bases for J; bases not matched to a gene: 4. Germline CDR1 and CDR2: SGHTA and FQGNSA. In nucleotides, the CDR3 is TGTGCCAGCAGCTTAGCACAGGGGATCGCCTACGAGCAGTACTTC. This codes for CASSLAQGIAYEQYF.

The chain recombines TRBV9 with TRBJ2-3; 9 nucleotides line up with TRBD2. Germline V gene data show CDR1 as SGDLS and CDR2 as YYNGEE. This CDR3 has 17 residues. Unmatched junction bases numbered 5, after V lost 0 bases and J lost 0 bases. The CDR3 nucleotides read TGTGCCAGCAGCGTAGAAGAGCGGGGGGACAGCACAGATACGCAGTATTTT. It specifies CASSVEERGDSTDTQYF.

The chain carries TRBV5-6 and TRBJ2-5; 8 bases align to TRBD1. The J call could be wrong; TRBJ2-7 is a better fit for the DNA end. CDR1 and CDR2 (germline): SGHDT, YYEEEE. The CDR3 runs to 15 residues. The CDR3 coding sequence is TGTGCCAGCAGCTTCGGGAGTGGACAGGGCTACGAGCAGTACTTC. Translation gives CASSFGSGQGYEQYF.

There are a few counts of this clonotype. The chain uses TRBV7-9 and TRBJ1-4, with D uncertain. Between the trimmed V and J ends, which lost 2 bases and 1 base, there was a span of 5 bases. Germline-derived CDR1 and CDR2 are SEHNR and FQNEAQ (reference sequence). The CDR3 has 14 amino acids. The DNA of the CDR3 is TGTGCCAGCAGCTTACCGGGAACTAATGAAAAACTGTTTTTT. Its protein product is CASSLPGTNEKLFF.

As to this clonotype: Possible read error: a much larger clone is one base away. This chain's CDR3 is CSVRTGAPITDTQYF. CDR3 sequence (DNA): TGCAGTGTACGCACGGGGGCCCCTATCACAGATACGCAGTATTTT. This chain links TRBV20-1 with TRBJ2-3; either TRBD1 or TRBD2 may supply D (6 bases each). Germline CDR1 reads DFQATT; CDR2 reads SNEGSKA (reference sequence). V was cut by 7 bases and J by 2 bases, with 19 bases left in between. CDR3 length: 15 residues.

This clonotype turned up a few times. The genes are TRBV4-2 and TRBJ2-7, with 7 bases identical to TRBD1. The CDR3 extends over 16 amino acids. CDR1 LGHNA and CDR2 YNFKEQ come from the germline V gene. V trimming: 3 bases; J trimming: 3 bases; junction bases outside the gene matches: 11. CDR3 amino acids: CASSQDLDRRHYEQYF. The CDR3 DNA reads TGTGCCAGCAGCCAGGATTTGGACAGGCGCCACTACGAGCAGTACTTC.

The V gene is TRBV6-1, the J gene TRBJ1-4; D not resolved. CDR3 length: 14 residues. Trimming pared 8 bases from V and 9 bases from J, leaving 19 bases between. CDR1 MNHNS and CDR2 SASEGT come from the germline V gene. CDR3 amino acids: CASAADQIIKKLFF. Written as DNA, the CDR3 is TGTGCCAGCGCCGCGGACCAGATTATTAAAAAACTGTTTTTT.

Regarding this clonotype: Germline and junction disagree at one end, which may indicate a read error. The V call is TRBV20-1, the J call TRBJ2-1; 9 bases fit TRBD2. CDR1 and CDR2 (germline): DFQATT, SNEGSKA (reference sequence). This CDR3 has 14 residues. CDR3 sequence reads: CSARGASGVNERFF. The CDR3, as DNA: TGCAGTGCTAGAGGGGCTAGCGGGGTAAATGAGCGGTTCTTC.

The count of this clonotype is one. The CDR3 DNA sequence: TGTGCCAGCAGCTTAGTTTTGGGTTATTCCTACAATGAGCAGTTCTTC. This translates into CASSLVLGYSYNEQFF. The genes are TRBV11-2 and TRBJ2-1; no firm D call. The V gene lost 1 base and the J gene lost 1 base, with 11 bases spanning the gap. CDR3 length equals 16 residues. The germline CDR1 and CDR2 sequences are SGHAT and FQNNGV.

This clonotype has only a few counts. The chain couples TRBV3-1 to TRBJ2-5; 12 bases are shared with TRBD2. J was trimmed by 11 bases and V by 1 base; bases with no gene match: 8. The CDR3 is made up of 15 amino acids. Germline V CDR1 and CDR2: LGHDT, YNNKEL (reference sequence). The CDR3 here is CASSQAGTSGSLQYF. The CDR3 nucleotides are TGTGCCAGCAGCCAAGCGGGGACTAGCGGGTCCCTTCAGTACTTC.

The rearrangement uses TRBV20-1 and TRBJ2-6; no definite D call. The germline CDR1 and CDR2 sequences are DFQATT and SNEGSKA (reference sequence). The V and J ends lost 3 bases and 0 bases respectively, with 9 bases between them. This CDR3 spans 15 amino acids. Here the CDR3 reads CSASADNSGANVLTF. CDR3 coding DNA: TGCAGTGCTAGTGCTGACAACTCTGGGGCCAACGTCCTGACTTTC.

Details on this clonotype: Compared with germline, one end of the junction differs, possibly owing to a read error. The gene calls are TRBV6-6 and TRBJ2-1; a weak D match, TRBD1 (6 bases). Germline V CDR1 and CDR2: MNHNY, SVGAGI (reference sequence). CDR3 length: 15 amino acids. The DNA for the CDR3 is TGTGCCTGCAGTTACCAGGGGTCTCGTATCGATGAGCAGTTCTTC. Its translation is CACSYQGSRIDEQFF.